This T cell receptor (beta chain) was retrieved from a study of beta chain features in type 1 diabetes. Every isolated RNA sample was fully reverse transcribed, so sequencing captured expressed TCRB transcripts. Only in-frame clones appear in the TCRdb table, and some are missing; sequencing was by immunoSEQ multiplex PCR. The sample lists approximately 600,000 clones, roughly 12% occurring once. This clone was found a few times. Antigen unknown. Study results and caveats: There was a moderate but significant shortening of TCRB CDR3s in all four CD4+ subsets of Type 1 diabetes patients.

Sequenced input: naive CD4+ T cells from blood. This clonotype was obtained from a young man with type 1 diabetes.

CDR3 coding DNA: TGTGCCAGCAGACTCGGCCAGGGGGCCGGGGAGCTGTTTTTT. Translated: CASRLGQGAGELFF. V is TRBV28 and J is TRBJ2-2; 7 bases are shared with TRBD1. V trimming: 6 bases; J trimming: 6 bases; junction bases outside the gene matches: 7. Germline-derived CDR1 and CDR2 are MDHEN and SYDVKM. This CDR3 is 14 amino acids long.